Here is one T cell receptor (beta chain) with its context. This clone was observed a handful of times. Its binding antigen is unknown. No per-base quality is available; no much larger clone lies one base away. These data originate in a study of CD4 T cells in relation to SARS-CoV-2 and coronaviruses (TCRdb year 2021). Looking at the study overall: In the ViraFEST assay, PBMCs were grown with antigen for 10 to 11 days, and TCR beta CDR3s were then sequenced to identify antigen-specific clonal expansions. The Adaptive Biotechnologies TCR-sequencing kit was used to sequence samples from a few pre-COVID donors and the naive versus memory experiments, while other data came from Illumina-based sequencing. An HIV-1 Nef peptide pool or a no-peptide culture served as the negative reference condition. Expansion assays from other donors in the study were sequenced with a different, Illumina-based TCR-beta assay. At the level of individual TCR clonotypes, the study evaluated whether memory CD4+ T cells crossreact between the spike proteins of SARS-CoV-2 and those of common cold coronaviruses. Shared crossreactive spike epitopes were mapped to their HLA restriction using patient-derived lymphoblastoid cell lines. Study-level results and caveats: In around three fifths of donors, memory CD4+ clonotypes turned up that crossrecognized SARS-CoV-2 and at least one common cold coronavirus spike. The study was limited by small numbers of patients and tested TCRs. Compared with monoreactive clones, crossreactive clones had significantly weaker SARS-CoV-2-driven expansion, a result consistent with antigenic imprinting. Crossreactivity analysis centred on spike protein, so crossreactivity against other viral proteins was not assessed. No donor contributed both pre-pandemic and post-infection samples, which limited tracing the source of pre-existing responses.

The library was built by means of the immunoSEQ multiplex PCR assay. The original pipeline was this. Preprocessing removed nonproductive sequences and CDR3s not starting with C, not ending with F or W, or shorter than 7 amino acids. The MANAFEST web app was used to call antigen-specific clonotypes on the basis of expansion compared with the reference and with other culture wells. A clone was considered positive if significant expansion relative to the reference culture was observed in 2 of 3 replicate wells at an FDR below 0.05. To be called positive, a clone also had to show significant expansion compared with every other tandem well and an odds ratio greater than 5. After three terminal residues were trimmed from each end, CDR3 homology was quantified as pairwise Levenshtein distance using the stringdist R package. Imported from immuneACCESS, the table was reduced by TCRdb to in-frame sequences with V and J called. These copies leave out some clones; in studies compared against another copy, an unresolved V gene accounts for under half, and the cause of the remainder is not known. D and trimming come from the DNA, and the V and J calls and clone size come from that table. Within this sample are about 19,000 clones, with over 70% of them counted one time only. Of the sample, roughly a quarter is held by the ten largest clones.

CD4+ T cells from unexposed donors were collected before the COVID-19 pandemic (2011-2018). Following 10 days of culture, the EasySep CD4+ T cell isolation kit was used to isolate CD4+ T cells. As cell number allowed, CD4+ T cells from unexposed donors were tested for reactivity to SARS-CoV-2 S and N and to four common cold coronavirus spike pools. Each well held millions of PBMCs cultured in IMDM containing roughly 5% human AB serum and 10 IU/ml IL-2. Half of the culture medium was replaced with fresh IL-2-containing medium on days 3 and 7. Triplicate replicate wells were generally used for each peptide culture condition. Leukapheresis product for the unexposed donors was purchased commercially. PBMCs were isolated from leukapheresis product or whole blood by Ficoll-Paque PLUS gradient centrifugation. PBMCs were either cryopreserved at -140 degrees C or used fresh in the expansion assay. The QIAamp Micro DNA Kit was used to extract genomic DNA from the CD4+ T cells.

The germline V gene provides CDR1 LGHNA and CDR2 YSLEER. The CDR3 runs 13 amino acids, cysteine and phenylalanine included. The retained sequence is limited to the CDR3, 39 bases, with the frame set at the first base. Trimming takes 4 bases from V and 11 bases from J, and the germline ends sit 17 bases apart. The clonotype comes from a human donor in good health. Recombination joined TRBV4-3 with TRBJ1-2; the D gene assignment is ambiguous. The source material was CD4+ T cells from PBMCs, cultured in vitro. The CDR3 corresponds to CASSPQRDGFYTF. The bases are TGCGCCAGCAGCCCCCAGAGGGATGGATTTTACACCTTC.